This TCR beta chain was documented in a study of blood T cell repertoires in COVID-19. The overall study: The United States, Italy and Spain were the sources of the acute and convalescent COVID-19 samples. Nucleic acid was either cDNA or gDNA, and it came from T cells, B-cell-depleted T cells, or PBMCs.

This CDR3 is built from 15 residues. Germline V gives CDR1 ENHRY, CDR2 SYGVKD. V dropped 3 bases and J dropped 7; count of bases not matched to a gene: 7. As processed by the authors: Counts of nucleated cells, estimated from reference gene primer amplification, were obtained. Only in-frame clones appear in the TCRdb table, and some are missing; sequencing was by immunoSEQ multiplex PCR. From that table come the V and J calls and clone size; the DNA was used to work out D and trimming. This sample has over 120,000 clones, with 75% to 90% found just once. This chain uses TRBV10-3 with TRBJ2-2; 8 bases are shared with TRBD1. The TCR was taken from a human donor in a cohort sampled during active COVID-19. Material: peripheral blood. The CDR3 nucleotides are TGTGCCATCAGTGAAATGACAGGGGCGGGCGGGGAGCTGTTTTTT. Its protein product is CAISEMTGAGGELFF.